A single sample gave rise to the 23 T cell receptor beta chains below, sequenced in a study of vaccination and CD4 T cells after COVID-19. Antigens of these TCRs are unknown. Treatment specified: roughly ten-day PBMC culture with coronavirus spike peptide pools or control peptides (ViraFEST assay). The Oncomine TCR Beta short-read assay was what sequenced the DNA obtained from cultured CD4+ T cells. MiXCR, applied by TCRdb to the PCR reads, yields one record per CDR3 protein. The table shows about 20,000 distinct CDR3 sequences, with about 71% occurring only once. The sample was CD4+ T cells from blood, cultured in vitro. The origin of the receptors is a human donor who had recovered from COVID-19.

The CDR3 region is CATSRGDRGNEQFF. Written as DNA, the CDR3 is TGTGCCACCAGCAGAGGAGACAGGGGAAATGAGCAGTTCTTC. The gene calls are TRBV15 and TRBJ2-1; 8 bases fit TRBD1. This CDR3 spans 14 amino acids. V lost 1 base and J lost 7; bases outside the gene matches: 3. Looked up from germline, CDR1 is LNHNV and CDR2 is YYDKDF (reference sequence).

The V call is TRBV12-3 or TRBV12-4, the J call TRBJ2-7, with a possible D match to TRBD1 (6 bases). CDR3 length equals 15 residues. V dropped 5 bases and J dropped 2 bases, with 16 bases sitting between them. Here the CDR3 DNA reads TGTGCCAGCAGTAAAACCGGAGGACAGACCTACGAGCAGTACTTC. Encoded protein: CASSKTGGQTYEQYF.

The chain recombines TRBV11-2 with TRBJ2-3; D remains ambiguous. This CDR3 has 12 amino acids. Germline V gene sequence: CDR1 SGHAT, CDR2 FQNNGV. V lost 0 bases and J lost 4, with 2 bases in between. CDR3 in amino acids: CASSLEADTQYF. CDR3 DNA sequence: TGTGCCAGCAGCTTAGAGGCAGATACGCAGTATTTT.

The genes are TRBV19 and TRBJ1-5, with 9 bases lining up with TRBD1. The CDR3 spans 16 residues. The germline V gene encodes CDR1 LNHDA and CDR2 SQIVND (reference sequence). The V and J ends lost 4 bases and 1 base, in that order; junction bases with no gene match: 5. In DNA form, the CDR3 reads TGTGCCAGTAGTACCACAGGGGGCGGAAGCAATCAGCCCCAGCATTTT. Encoded protein: CASSTTGGGSNQPQHF.

This chain's CDR3 is CSARSGSVLDEQFF. DNA for the CDR3: TGCAGTGCTCGTAGCGGGAGTGTGTTGGATGAGCAGTTCTTC. The rearrangement joins TRBV20-1 to TRBJ2-1; 9 bases align to TRBD2. Germline V CDR1 and CDR2: DFQATT, SNEGSKA (reference sequence). The length of the CDR3 is 14 residues. The V gene end was trimmed by 5 bases and the J gene end by 8 bases; junction bases not matched to a gene: 10.

The gene calls are TRBV6-5 and TRBJ2-4, with 7 bases matching TRBD2. The germline V gene encodes CDR1 MNHEY and CDR2 SVGAGI. Trimming cost V 2 bases and J 0 bases; bases outside gene matches: 4. The CDR3 has 16 residues. Written as DNA, the CDR3 is TGTGCCAGCAGTTACGGGGCTAGCGGAGCCAAAAACATTCAGTACTTC. It is translated as CASSYGASGAKNIQYF.

This CDR3 is CASSAGQGRRYGYTF. Here the CDR3 DNA reads TGTGCCAGCAGCGCGGGACAGGGTCGGCGTTATGGCTACACCTTC. This rearrangement joins TRBV7-2 to TRBJ1-2, with TRBD1 matching over 9 bases. CDR3 length equals 15 residues. The junction had 9 bases not matched to a gene; V was cut back by 5 bases and J by 5 bases. CDR1 and CDR2 (germline): SGHTA, FQGNSA. The whole variable domain, remainder taken from reference TRBV7-2 and TRBJ1-2, is GAGVSQSPSNKVTEKGKDVELRCDPISGHTALYWYRQSLGQGLEFLIYFQGNSAPDKSGLPSDRFSAERTGGSVSTLTIQRTQQEDSAVYLCASSAGQGRRYGYTFGSGTRLTVV.

The rearrangement joins TRBV5-1 to TRBJ1-1; D remains unclear. The CDR3 consists of 15 residues. Germline V gene lookup returns CDR1 SGHRS and CDR2 YFSETQ. V lost 2 bases and J 1 base, leaving 12 bases between the germline ends. CDR3 protein: CASSFRSAENTEAFF. CDR3 in DNA: TGCGCCAGCAGCTTTAGGTCAGCCGAGAACACTGAAGCTTTCTTT.

The chain links TRBV27 to TRBJ1-6, with 7 bases that match TRBD1. The V and J ends lost 3 bases and 8 bases, in that order; junction bases with no gene match: 4. The length of the CDR3 is 14 residues. The germline CDR1 and CDR2 sequences are MNHEY and SMNVEV (reference sequence). This chain's CDR3 is CASSFRDSDSPLHF. In nucleotides, the CDR3 is TGTGCCAGCAGTTTCCGGGACAGCGATTCACCCCTCCACTTT.

This rearrangement joins TRBV12-3 or TRBV12-4 to TRBJ2-3; maybe TRBD2 (6 bases). Trimming took off 8 bases at V and 0 bases at J, with 18 bases between the two ends. CDR3 length equals 16 residues. The CDR3 region is CASDLLEGSSTDTQYF. The DNA of the CDR3 is TGTGCCAGCGACCTTTTGGAGGGATCTAGCACAGATACGCAGTATTTT.

This chain joins TRBV6-2 or TRBV6-3 and TRBJ1-5, with D unresolved. There are 13 residues in the CDR3. V dropped 0 bases and J dropped 5 bases, with 5 bases sitting between them. The germline CDR1 and CDR2 sequences are MNHEY and SVGEGT. The chain's CDR3 is CASSYSPYQPQHF. CDR3 DNA sequence: TGTGCCAGCAGTTACTCCCCCTATCAGCCCCAGCATTTT.

V and J are TRBV6-1 and TRBJ1-2; 7 nucleotides line up with TRBD1. Trimming took 3 bases from V and 1 from J; bases not matched to a gene: 5. In germline, CDR1 is MNHNS, CDR2 SASEGT. This CDR3 region has 15 residues. The CDR3 loop reads CASSDPRQGNYGYTF. Here the CDR3 DNA reads TGTGCCAGCAGTGACCCGAGACAGGGTAACTATGGCTACACCTTC.

The V and J genes are TRBV10-2 and TRBJ1-5, with D uncertain. Trimming shortened V by 1 base and J by 4 bases, and 5 bases separated the two germline ends. Per the germline V gene, CDR1 is WSHSY and CDR2 is SAAADI. CDR3 size: 13 residues. The CDR3 nucleotides are TGCGCCAGCAGTGAGTTATGGAATCAGCCCCAGCATTTT. Amino acid sequence: CASSELWNQPQHF.

Only one count was recorded for this clonotype. The chain joins TRBV12-3 or TRBV12-4 to TRBJ1-5; the D is unclear. V shed 3 bases and J shed 0 bases, with 6 bases lying between them. This CDR3 is built from 14 residues. The CDR3 bases are TGTGCCAGCAGTTTTTCCCGTAGCAATCAGCCCCAGCATTTT. Residues: CASSFSRSNQPQHF.

The V call is TRBV9, the J call TRBJ1-6, with D tentatively TRBD1 (5 bases). The CDR3 is 15 amino acids. Germline CDR1 is SGDLS and CDR2 is YYNGEE. The ends were cut back, 4 bases at V and 6 bases at J, with 14 bases in the middle. In nucleotides, the CDR3 is TGTGCCAGCAGCTCCCAGGGACGCCTTAATTCACCCCTCCACTTT. Its translation: CASSSQGRLNSPLHF.

This clonotype was observed a few times. The V gene is TRBV15, the J gene TRBJ2-1; D gene ambiguous. V was clipped by 3 bases and J by 9 bases, with 15 bases between them. Germline V gives CDR1 LNHNV, CDR2 YYDKDF (reference sequence). The CDR3 spans 14 residues. The CDR3 loop is CATSRGPPKAEQFF. CDR3 in DNA: TGTGCCACCAGCAGGGGTCCCCCAAAGGCTGAGCAGTTCTTC. Based on the CDR3 plus reference TRBV15 and TRBJ2-1, the full variable domain is DAMVIQNPRYQVTQFGKPVTLSCSQTLNHNVMYWYQQKSSQAPKLLFHYYDKDFNNEADTPDNFQSRRPNTSFCFLDIRSPGLGDTAMYLCATSRGPPKAEQFFGPGTRLTVL.

The V and J genes are TRBV7-6 and TRBJ1-3; 8 bases agree with TRBD1. The trim removed 4 bases at V and 2 bases at J, leaving 4 bases unmatched. Germline V gene data show CDR1 as SGHVS and CDR2 as FNYEAQ. The CDR3 contains 15 residues. CDR3 sequence (DNA): TGTGCCAGCAGCTCGGGGACAGGAACTGGAAACACCATATATTTT. Translating gives CASSSGTGTGNTIYF.

The genes are TRBV10-2 and TRBJ2-7; 8 bases line up with TRBD2. Germline trimming cut 6 bases from V and 8 bases from J; bases unmatched to any gene: 9. The CDR3 contains 13 residues. Germline V CDR1 and CDR2: WSHSY, SAAADI. The CDR3, as DNA: TGCGCCAGCAGCGATACGACTAGCGCAAAGCAGTACTTC. This codes for CASSDTTSAKQYF.

The J gene is TRBJ2-5, the V gene TRBV27; no clear D gene. Germline V gene lookup returns CDR1 MNHEY and CDR2 SMNVEV (reference sequence). Trimming took off 7 bases at V and 4 bases at J, with 16 bases between the two ends. The CDR3 totals 14 residues. The CDR3 nucleotides are TGTGCCAGCAAGTCCTCCGGGCAAGGAGAGACCCAGTACTTC. Amino acids: CASKSSGQGETQYF.

The genes are TRBV7-9 and TRBJ1-5, with D unclear. Trimming removed 5 bases at V and 3 bases at J, with 11 bases between. The germline V gene encodes CDR1 SEHNR and CDR2 FQNEAQ (reference sequence). The CDR3 consists of 14 residues. The CDR3 nucleotides read TGTGCCAGCAGCCTCGGGAGTGTCAATCAGCCCCAGCATTTT. This codes for CASSLGSVNQPQHF.

This chain connects TRBV19 to TRBJ1-5, with 7 bases that match TRBD1. Germline values: CDR1 LNHDA, CDR2 SQIVND (reference sequence). Trimming at V came to 4 bases and at J to 5 bases, leaving 5 bases not matched to a gene. The CDR3 sequence is 14 residues long. CDR3: CASSRGTVHQPQHF. CDR3 coding DNA: TGTGCCAGTAGTAGGGGGACAGTCCATCAGCCCCAGCATTTT.

The CDR3 sequence is CASSYGPVRVAFF. The CDR3 nucleotides read TGTGCCAGCAGCTACGGACCTGTTAGGGTTGCTTTCTTT. The chain couples TRBV21-1 to TRBJ1-1; the D call TRBD1 from the table was never checked on the DNA. TRBV21-1 is a pseudogene locus. The CDR3 totals 13 residues.

The chain couples TRBV7-2 to TRBJ2-5; a possible D gene is TRBD1 (6 bases). The CDR3 consists of 14 residues. CDR1 is SGHTA and CDR2 is FQGNSA in the germline V gene. Trimming pared 5 bases from V and 4 bases from J, leaving 14 bases between. The CDR3 coding sequence is TGTGCCAGCAGCCCCAGACAGGTAGTAGAGACCCAGTACTTC. Encoded protein: CASSPRQVVETQYF.